This T cell receptor (beta chain) was sequenced for a study of T-cell memory formation after mild COVID-19 (dated by TCRdb to the early 2020s). For the wider study: TCR sequence clusters from the two donors were found to be largely donor specific. In two donors, T-cell clones that expanded and contracted after mild COVID-19 were tracked by sequencing TCRalpha and TCRbeta repertoires over time. Two young, previously healthy adult volunteers, one female and one male, were included in the cohort.

TCRdb names Illumina NovaSeq 6000 as the instrument used. cDNA libraries for TCRalpha and TCRbeta were prepared by 5'RACE using constant-segment primers, with sample barcodes and unique molecular identifiers added. Trizol reagent was used to extract RNA from every sample. Library amplification was performed in two PCR steps, and a second sample barcode and Illumina TruSeq adapters were introduced in the second step. Sequencing of libraries was performed on an Illumina NovaSeq with 2 x 150 bp paired-end reads. The original pipeline was this. Reads were demultiplexed and collapsed into UMI-guided consensus sequences with migec v1.2.7. Using mixcr v2.1.11, the UMI consensuses were aligned to TRA and TRB V and J templates and assembled into clonotypes. A clonotype was counted as expanded or contracted only when both edgeR and NoisET called the clonotype significant, with the noise models trained on biological replicates. For edgeR calls, the thresholds were a false discovery rate-adjusted p below 0.01 and a log2 fold-change of 1. As an exploratory analysis of dynamics, max-normalized trajectories of the 1000 most abundant clonotypes were examined with PCA combined with hierarchical clustering. Each responding clone was given a CD4 or CD8 phenotype based on the CD4+ and CD8+ repertoires, which had been sequenced separately. TCRdb handled the public reads itself, with Q25 trimming in fastp and clone calling in MiXCR, and kept productive beta chains. Each CDR3 protein gets just one entry, which takes the most common genes and DNA from the rows behind it. Clone size and V and J calls follow TCRdb, not the original study. This sample has some 130,000 distinct CDR3 sequences in its table, and about 25% of those were observed once. The ten most abundant clones make up around 22% of the sample.

PBMCs were isolated by Ficoll-Paque density gradient centrifugation. As for this clonotype: Which antigen it targets is not known. Qualities for individual bases were not recorded, and no much larger clone is one base off.

The CDR3 measures 14 amino acids from cysteine to phenylalanine. Only the CDR3 part of the read is kept: 42 bases, read in frame from the first base. V loses 9 bases at its end and J loses 5 bases; junction bases beyond the gene matches: 8. Findings and caveats that apply to the study as a whole: Some responding clones were detected in pre-infection memory, which suggested that pre-existing cross-reactive memory T cells had joined the SARS-CoV-2 response. From day 15 to 85, contracting clones showed balanced CD4/CD8 phenotypes, whereas a second wave of clones that expanded from day 15 to 37 leaned towards CD4+. Whether the second-wave clones peaking on day 37 were SARS-CoV-2 specific was not confirmed. The study covered only two mild cases, and larger cohorts including severe cases with pre-infection samples were considered necessary. Contracting CD4+ clones were located mainly in the CM and EM memory subsets, whereas CD8+ clones were found to be enriched in EMRA.

Sequenced: PBMCs or a T cell subset sorted from them (not recorded which). The sequence links TRBV12-3 or TRBV12-4 to TRBJ1-4; 8 junctional bases match TRBD1. The clonotype comes from an adult woman who had mild COVID-19 (a few samples of this study predate the infection). The sample titles of this study are shuffled in the database, so cell type and time point are left out; the donor was told from shared clones. Here the CDR3 is given as CASRPGQENEKLFF. The nucleotide sequence is given as TGTGCCAGTCGCCCGGGACAGGAAAATGAAAAACTGTTTTTT.